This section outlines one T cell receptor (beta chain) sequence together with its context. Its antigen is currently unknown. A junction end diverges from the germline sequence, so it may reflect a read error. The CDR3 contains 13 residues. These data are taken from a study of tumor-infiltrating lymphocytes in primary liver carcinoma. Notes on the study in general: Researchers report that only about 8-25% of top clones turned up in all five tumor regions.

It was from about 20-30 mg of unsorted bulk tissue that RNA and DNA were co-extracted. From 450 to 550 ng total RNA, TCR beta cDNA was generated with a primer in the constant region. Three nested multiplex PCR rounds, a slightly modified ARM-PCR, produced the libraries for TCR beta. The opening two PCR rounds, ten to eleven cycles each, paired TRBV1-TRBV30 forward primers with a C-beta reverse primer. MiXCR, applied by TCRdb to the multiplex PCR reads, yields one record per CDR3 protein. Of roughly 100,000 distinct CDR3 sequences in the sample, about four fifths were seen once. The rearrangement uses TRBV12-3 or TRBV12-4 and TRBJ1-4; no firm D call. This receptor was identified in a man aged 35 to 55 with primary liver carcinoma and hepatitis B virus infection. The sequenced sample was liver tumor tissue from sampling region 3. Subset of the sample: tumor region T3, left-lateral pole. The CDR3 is CASSSLGNEELLF. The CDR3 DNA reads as TGTGCCAGCAGCTCGTTGGGTAACGAAGAACTGCTATTT.